This entry is about one T cell receptor (beta chain). Its specificity is not known. These data originate in a study of beta chain features in type 1 diabetes. General study results and limits: HLA influence on TCRB rearrangement stayed unresolved here. Researchers report that Type 1 diabetes patients had moderately but significantly shorter TCRB CDR3s across all four CD4+ subsets.

Every bit of the isolated RNA underwent reverse transcription, so sequencing read expressed TCRB transcripts. Sequencing was performed with immunoSEQ multiplex PCR; in TCRdb, only in-frame clones are kept and a portion is missing. This table holds some 330,000 clones, 10% to 15% found once. Every donor provided one heparinised blood draw, which averaged about 120 mL. This CDR3 region has 14 residues. Trimming pared 5 bases from V and 3 bases from J, leaving 12 bases between. CDR1 is MNHEY, CDR2 SMNVEV, per germline (reference sequence). The specimen was naive CD4+ T cells from blood. The chain has TRBV27 and TRBJ2-3, with D possibly being TRBD1 (5 bases). The clonotype originates from a woman between 18 and 29 years old with type 1 diabetes. CDR3 amino acids: CASSARRGTDTQYF. In DNA form, the CDR3 reads TGTGCCAGCAGTGCACGTAGGGGTACAGATACGCAGTATTTT.